Listed here are 16 T cell receptor beta chains from one sample, sequenced in a study of blood T cell repertoires in COVID-19. The table came from immunoSEQ multiplex PCR; TCRdb's copy has only in-frame clones and leaves some out. The data show around 120,000 clones, around 87% seen once. The sequenced sample was peripheral blood. The receptors were sampled from a woman aged 55-70 years with COVID-19, enrolled during active disease.

The gene calls are TRBV30 and TRBJ1-1; 7 nucleotides line up with TRBD1. Germline values: CDR1 GTSNPN, CDR2 SVGIG (reference sequence). V gave up 0 bases and J gave up 5 bases; unmatched junction bases: 3. CDR3 size: 13 residues. The chain's CDR3 is CAWSVQGLTEAFF. The CDR3 coding sequence is TGTGCCTGGAGTGTACAGGGGCTAACTGAAGCTTTCTTT.

This sequence joins TRBV12-5 and TRBJ2-3; possibly TRBD1 for D (6 bases). Per the germline V gene, CDR1 is LGHNT and CDR2 is FRNRAP. This CDR3 comprises 17 residues. V was clipped by 1 base and J by 1 base, with 15 bases between them. This CDR3 reads CASGLARGLGGTDTQYF. The CDR3 DNA reads as TGTGCTAGTGGTTTGGCCAGGGGTTTGGGGGGCACAGATACGCAGTATTTT.

The genes are TRBV7-8 and TRBJ2-1; a possible D gene is TRBD1 (5 bases). The V and J ends lost 5 bases and 13 bases respectively, with 15 bases between them. The CDR3 sequence is 12 residues long. Germline CDR1 SGHVS, CDR2 FQNEAQ. CDR3 sequence (DNA): TGTGCCAGCAGCCCCAGATCTGGGGCCCAGTTCTTC. Its translation: CASSPRSGAQFF.

The V gene is TRBV6-5, the J gene TRBJ1-2; maybe TRBD1 (6 bases). CDR3 length: 14 residues. V gave up 6 bases and J gave up 4 bases, with 15 bases separating them. Germline values: CDR1 MNHEY, CDR2 SVGAGI. The CDR3 reads CASRPGTTLYGYTF. CDR3 coding DNA: TGTGCCAGCAGACCCGGGACAACACTCTATGGCTACACCTTC.

The chain recombines TRBV2 with TRBJ2-7, with 10 bases aligning to TRBD1. The CDR3 covers 15 residues. The ends lost 5 bases at V and 2 bases at J; junction bases unmatched: 6. The germline CDR1 and CDR2 sequences are SNHLY and FYNNEI. The CDR3 loop reads CASSPTGTGAYEQYF. CDR3 DNA: TGTGCCAGCAGTCCCACCGGGACAGGGGCCTACGAGCAGTACTTC.

The rearrangement joins TRBV4-1 to TRBJ2-1; 13 bases line up with TRBD2. CDR1 MGHRA and CDR2 YSYEKL come from the germline V gene. V lost 4 bases to trimming and J lost 7 bases; unmatched junction nucleotides: 13. CDR3 length equals 18 residues. DNA of the CDR3: TGCGCCAGCAGCCTTAGGGCCCAACTAGCGGGGGGGCCGAATGAGCAGTTCTTC. It specifies CASSLRAQLAGGPNEQFF.

This CDR3 reads CASSLAPRDSPSTDTQYF. DNA of the CDR3: TGCGCCAGCAGCTTGGCGCCCCGGGACAGCCCTAGCACAGATACGCAGTATTTT. The V and J genes are TRBV5-1 and TRBJ2-3, with 7 bases lining up with TRBD1. The CDR3 has 18 residues. The junction had 10 bases not matched to a gene; V was cut back by 0 bases and J by 0 bases. The germline gives CDR1 SGHRS, CDR2 YFSETQ.

In the case of this clone: The germline gene is not matched at one end of the junction; a read error may be the cause. The V gene is TRBV6-5, the J gene TRBJ2-1, with TRBD1 as a possible D gene (6 bases). CDR1 is MNHEY and CDR2 is SVGAGI in the germline V gene. The CDR3 sequence is 13 residues long. CDR3 sequence reads: CASSSAETGFFLF. The CDR3, as DNA: TGTGCCAGCAGTTCCGCCGAAACAGGGTTCTTCCTCTTC.

The chain recombines TRBV7-9 with TRBJ2-1; D is possibly TRBD1 (6 bases). CDR1 and CDR2 from the germline V gene are SEHNR and FQNEAQ (reference sequence). Trimming took 8 bases from V and 9 from J, leaving 11 bases between them. This CDR3 region has 11 residues. The CDR3 reads CASAGVIEQFF. The CDR3 bases are TGTGCCAGCGCAGGGGTCATTGAGCAGTTCTTC.

This chain uses TRBV5-8 with TRBJ2-5, with TRBD1 matching 10 bases. Germline values: CDR1 SGHTS, CDR2 YDEGEE. V gave up 4 bases and J gave up 5 bases; unmatched junction bases: 8. The CDR3 runs 15 residues. The CDR3 here is CASSLPGQGLETQYF. The CDR3 bases are TGTGCCAGCAGCCTTCCGGGACAGGGGTTGGAGACCCAGTACTTC.

The rearrangement joins TRBV20-1 to TRBJ1-4, with a possible D match to TRBD1 (5 bases). The ends were cut back, 3 bases at V and 7 bases at J, with 15 bases in the middle. Germline values: CDR1 DFQATT, CDR2 SNEGSKA (reference sequence). The CDR3 consists of 14 residues. The CDR3 DNA reads TGCAGTGCTAGTGATCAGGGATTTAGTGAAAAACTGTTTTTT. Encoded protein: CSASDQGFSEKLFF.

The chain couples TRBV9 to TRBJ1-6, with TRBD1 identical over 7 bases. Looked up from germline, CDR1 is SGDLS and CDR2 is YYNGEE. V was clipped by 0 bases and J by 10 bases; unmatched bases: 4. This CDR3 comprises 14 residues. The DNA for the CDR3 is TGTGCCAGCAGCGTAGGTACAGGGGTCTCACCCCTCCACTTT. Protein sequence: CASSVGTGVSPLHF.

This chain joins TRBV28 and TRBJ2-3; 8 bases match TRBD2. The CDR3 contains 16 residues. CDR1 is MDHEN, CDR2 SYDVKM, per germline. V shed 7 bases, J shed 0 bases, and the junction held 9 bases outside the gene matches. The CDR3 coding sequence is TGTGCCAGCACCCAGGGGACTAGGCCGAGCACAGATACGCAGTATTTT. Encoded protein: CASTQGTRPSTDTQYF. Variable domain in full (rest from reference TRBV28 and TRBJ2-3): DVKVTQSSRYLVKRTGEKVFLECVQDMDHENMFWYRQDPGLGLRLIYFSYDVKMKEKGDIPEGYSVSREKKERFSLILESASTNQTSMYLCASTQGTRPSTDTQYFGPGTRLTVL.

The chain combines TRBV10-3 with TRBJ2-7, with a possible D match to TRBD1 (6 bases). The CDR3 runs 16 residues. Germline-derived CDR1 and CDR2 are ENHRY and SYGVKD. Trimming removed 0 bases from V and 0 bases from J, with 12 bases in between. The CDR3 sequence is CAISESWGPSSYEQYF. CDR3 bases: TGTGCCATCAGTGAGTCGTGGGGGCCCAGCTCCTACGAGCAGTACTTC.

This rearrangement joins TRBV4-1 to TRBJ1-4, with D uncertain. Germline CDR1 reads MGHRA; CDR2 reads YSYEKL. Trimming cost V 1 base and J 3 bases, with 12 bases left between them. CDR3 size: 16 residues. CDR3 bases: TGCGCCAGCAGCCAAGGGGAGGGTGCTTCTAATGAAAAACTGTTTTTT. Translating gives CASSQGEGASNEKLFF.

This CDR3 is CASGNSSYEQYF. CDR3 bases: TGTGCCAGCGGTAACAGTTCCTACGAGCAGTACTTC. The chain recombines TRBV9 with TRBJ2-7; D gene uncertain. The germline V gene has CDR1 SGDLS and CDR2 YYNGEE. This CDR3 has 12 amino acids. The V end was cut by 7 bases, the J end by 1 base, with 9 bases between.